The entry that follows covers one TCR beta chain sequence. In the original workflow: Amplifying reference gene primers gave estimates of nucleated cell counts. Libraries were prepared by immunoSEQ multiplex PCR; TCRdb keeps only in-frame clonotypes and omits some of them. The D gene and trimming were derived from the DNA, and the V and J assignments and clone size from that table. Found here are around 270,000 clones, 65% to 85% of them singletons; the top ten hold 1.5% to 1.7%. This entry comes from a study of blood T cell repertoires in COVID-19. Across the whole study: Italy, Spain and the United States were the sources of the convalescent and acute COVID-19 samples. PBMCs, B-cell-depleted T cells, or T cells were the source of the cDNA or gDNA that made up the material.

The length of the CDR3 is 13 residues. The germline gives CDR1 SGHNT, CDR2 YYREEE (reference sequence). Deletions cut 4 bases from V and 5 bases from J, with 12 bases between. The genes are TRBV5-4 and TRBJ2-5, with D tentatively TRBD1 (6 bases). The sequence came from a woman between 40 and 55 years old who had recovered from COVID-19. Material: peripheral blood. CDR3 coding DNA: TGTGCCAGCAGCCGGCTGGGGGCGGAGACCCAGTACTTC. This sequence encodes CASSRLGAETQYF.